These 17 T cell receptor beta chains share one sample of origin, sequenced in a study of cytomegalovirus exposure and HLA in healthy donors. This PCR relied on a set of 60 Vbeta primers and 13 Jbeta primers. Profiling relied on immunoSEQ multiplex PCR, and the TCRdb table lists in-frame clones only, not all of them. This sample has fewer than 120,000 clones, with nearly 80% found just once. Source material: PBMCs. These receptors came from a young woman in good health and CMV-seronegative.

The chain recombines TRBV4-1 with TRBJ1-6, with D unclear. V was shortened by 0 bases and J by 0 bases, with 3 bases between the two germline ends. Germline V CDR1 and CDR2: MGHRA, YSYEKL. The length of the CDR3 is 15 residues. The CDR3: CASSQESSYNSPLHF. The CDR3 nucleotides read TGCGCCAGCAGCCAAGAGAGCTCCTATAATTCACCCCTCCACTTT.

J is TRBJ2-7 and V is TRBV11-2, with D maybe TRBD1 (6 bases). Germline V gives CDR1 SGHAT, CDR2 FQNNGV. Trimming left V 5 bases short and J 3 bases short, with 20 bases between. This CDR3 spans 16 amino acids. This CDR3 is CASSPRWTDELYEQYF. The CDR3 DNA sequence: TGTGCCAGCAGCCCTAGGTGGACAGACGAGCTCTACGAGCAGTACTTC.

The V call is TRBV6-5, the J call TRBJ2-2, with 10 bases lining up with TRBD1. The CDR3 has 15 residues. Unmatched junction bases numbered 4, after V lost 6 bases and J lost 3 bases. The germline gives CDR1 MNHEY, CDR2 SVGAGI. CDR3 sequence (DNA): TGTGCCAGCAGCAGGACAGGGGGGTACACCGGGGAGCTGTTTTTT. Translating it yields CASSRTGGYTGELFF.

The V and J genes are TRBV2 and TRBJ1-1; the D is unclear. Trimming removed 7 bases from V and 2 bases from J, with 11 bases in between. From germline, CDR1 is SNHLY and CDR2 FYNNEI. This CDR3 is built from 13 residues. The CDR3 protein is CASTREANTEAFF. The CDR3 coding sequence is TGTGCCAGCACGCGGGAAGCTAACACTGAAGCTTTCTTT.

The chain links TRBV28 to TRBJ1-1, with D unresolved. Germline V gene sequence: CDR1 MDHEN, CDR2 SYDVKM. V was clipped by 6 bases and J by 0 bases, with 14 bases between them. The CDR3 is 15 residues long. The CDR3 loop is CASSTTYFVNTEAFF. The CDR3 DNA reads TGTGCCAGCAGCACCACCTACTTTGTGAACACTGAAGCTTTCTTT.

This chain connects TRBV7-9 to TRBJ2-7, with unresolved D. Germline assignment: CDR1 SEHNR and CDR2 FQNEAQ (reference sequence). V shed 1 base and J shed 3 bases, with 4 bases lying between them. The CDR3 has 12 residues. The chain's CDR3 is CASSLGSYEQYF. The CDR3 nucleotides are TGTGCCAGCAGCTTAGGTAGCTACGAGCAGTACTTC.

The chain is built from TRBV28 and TRBJ2-4; 8 bases map to TRBD1. V lost 5 bases to trimming and J lost 15 bases; unmatched junction nucleotides: 15. The CDR3 covers 14 residues. Germline lookup yields CDR1 MDHEN and CDR2 SYDVKM. CDR3 amino acids: CASSPGQGIINLYF. The CDR3 DNA sequence: TGTGCCAGCAGTCCTGGACAGGGAATTATTAATCTGTACTTC.

This chain joins TRBV30 and TRBJ2-5; maybe TRBD2 (7 bases). The V gene's germline CDR1 is GTSNPN and CDR2 SVGIG (reference sequence). V dropped 0 bases and J dropped 5 bases, with 10 bases sitting between them. The CDR3 has 13 residues. Here the CDR3 reads CAWSVGGRETQYF. The CDR3 DNA is TGTGCCTGGAGTGTCGGGGGGCGGGAGACCCAGTACTTC. The complete variable domain, with remaining parts taken from reference TRBV30 and TRBJ2-5, reads SQTIHQWPATLVQPVGSPLSLECTVEGTSNPNLYWYRQAAGRGLQLLFYSVGIGQISSEVPQNLSASRPQDRQFILSSKKLLLSDSGFYLCAWSVGGRETQYFGPGTRLLVL.

This clone showed up just once. CDR3 sequence reads: CASNRPPGGQPQHF. The CDR3 DNA sequence: TGTGCCAGCAACCGGCCGCCCGGGGGTCAGCCCCAGCATTTT. This chain links TRBV28 with TRBJ1-5, with a possible D match to TRBD1 (5 bases). V dropped 7 bases and J dropped 6 bases, with 16 bases sitting between them. This CDR3 region has 14 residues. CDR1 MDHEN and CDR2 SYDVKM come from the germline V gene.

The chain has TRBV25-1 and TRBJ1-4, with TRBD1 identical over 12 bases. This CDR3 is 15 amino acids long. Germline V gene lookup returns CDR1 MGHDK and CDR2 SYGVNS. Trimming at V came to 3 bases and at J to 12 bases, leaving 8 bases not matched to a gene. CDR3 bases: TGTGCCAGCAGTGACCCAGGGACAGGGGGCACGCAACTGTTTTTT. Encoded protein: CASSDPGTGGTQLFF.

The chain recombines TRBV7-9 with TRBJ1-5; D unclear. The V and J ends lost 2 bases and 5 bases respectively, with 7 bases between them. Germline CDR1 SEHNR, CDR2 FQNEAQ (reference sequence). The length of the CDR3 is 13 residues. CDR3 nucleotide sequence: TGTGCCAGCAGCTTAACGGGAGATCAGCCCCAGCATTTT. Translating gives CASSLTGDQPQHF.

CDR3 in DNA: TGTGCCAGCATAGGACTAGCGGGGGCAGAGACCCAGTACTTC. Amino acid sequence: CASIGLAGAETQYF. This chain uses TRBV6-1 with TRBJ2-5, with TRBD2 matching 13 bases. The CDR3 totals 14 residues. Trimming removed 7 bases from V and 4 bases from J; junction bases left unmatched: 3. CDR1 and CDR2 (germline): MNHNS, SASEGT.

V and J are TRBV29-1 and TRBJ1-3; D ambiguous. There are 13 residues in the CDR3. Trimming took 7 bases from V and 0 from J, leaving 10 bases between them. Germline CDR1 reads SQVTM; CDR2 reads ANQGSEA. CDR3 loop: CSAMWSSGNTIYF. CDR3 DNA: TGCAGCGCTATGTGGAGCTCTGGAAACACCATATATTTT.

In this sample, this clone turned up once. The chain has TRBV5-1 and TRBJ2-3, with D possibly matching TRBD2 (5 bases). This CDR3 contains 11 residues. V was clipped by 7 bases and J by 4 bases, with 7 bases between them. Germline CDR1 reads SGHRS; CDR2 reads YFSETQ. CDR3 nucleotide sequence: TGCGCCAGCGAGGGAGCAGATACGCAGTATTTT. It translates to CASEGADTQYF.

The chain is built from TRBV6-5 and TRBJ1-1; 7 nucleotides align to TRBD1. The CDR3 runs 14 residues. J was trimmed by 0 bases and V by 4 bases; bases with no gene match: 2. Germline loops: CDR1 MNHEY, CDR2 SVGAGI. DNA of the CDR3: TGTGCCAGCAGTTTGACAGGGATGAACACTGAAGCTTTCTTT. As protein: CASSLTGMNTEAFF.

The chain uses TRBV7-2 and TRBJ2-5; D remains ambiguous. CDR1 is SGHTA, CDR2 FQGNSA, per germline. V was pared by 3 bases and J by 5 bases, with 4 bases between. The CDR3 is 11 residues long. For the CDR3, the DNA is TGTGCCAGCAGCTTCTATGAGACCCAGTACTTC. It codes for CASSFYETQYF.

The chain is built from TRBV7-3 and TRBJ1-1; a possible D gene is TRBD1 (5 bases). The CDR3 runs 13 residues. From germline, CDR1 is SGHTA and CDR2 FQGTGA. V shed 2 bases and J shed 4 bases, with 8 bases lying between them. The CDR3 coding sequence is TGTGCCAGCAGCTTATGGCAGGGCACTGAAGCTTTCTTT. Its protein is CASSLWQGTEAFF.